This T cell receptor (beta chain) was found in a study of CD8+ T cells in alopecia areata. Study as a whole: The tofacitinib course ran for 6 to 18 months and was followed by 6 months off drug. General observations from the study: Uncertainty about whether baseline CD8+ expansion is linked to response remains, with one nonresponder.

About this clone itself: The antigen is not known.

The sample's treatment: oral pan-JAK inhibitor, 5-10 mg twice daily. Sequencing used cDNA as its template, made by extracting RNA and reverse transcribing it. This table comes from immunoSEQ multiplex PCR, and its TCRdb copy is limited to in-frame clones, with some not included. The sample has about 190,000 clones; just under 65% are singletons. The receptor comes from a human donor with alopecia areata. The sample consisted of CD4+ T cells sorted from blood, taken around week 50, from a patient treated with tofacitinib.

The CDR3 coding sequence is TGTGCCAGCAGCTTCGCGGCTTCTGGGGCCAACGTCCTGACTTTC. As protein: CASSFAASGANVLTF. This chain links TRBV7-9 with TRBJ2-6; no clear D. The CDR3 totals 15 residues. Germline V gives CDR1 SEHNR, CDR2 FQNEAQ (reference sequence). Between the trimmed V and J ends, which lost 3 bases and 1 base, there was a span of 7 bases. Variable domain in full (rest from reference TRBV7-9 and TRBJ2-6): DTGVSQNPRHKITKRGQNVTFRCDPISEHNRLYWYRQTLGQGPEFLTYFQNEAQLEKSRLLSDRFSAERPKGSFSTLEIQRTEQGDSAMYLCASSFAASGANVLTFGAGSRLTVL.